Each of the 4 T cell receptor beta chains below was sequenced from the same sample in a study of shared clonotypes between healthy human individuals. Clones were sequenced by immunoSEQ multiplex PCR, and TCRdb holds only the in-frame ones, with some missing. The table includes under 2,000,000 clones, about 95% detected once. CD45RO-negative CD8 cells positively selected for CCR7 made up the naive population, which excluded terminally differentiated effector memory CD45RA+ cells. The sample comprised naive CD8+ T cells sorted from blood. These receptors were taken from a man between 18 and 35 years old in good health.

About this clone: The same CDR3 arises from other DNA sequences in this sample as well. The genes are TRBV27 and TRBJ2-7; D possibly uses TRBD1 or TRBD2 (5 bases each). Deletions cut 2 bases from V and 2 bases from J, with 10 bases between. Germline CDR1 MNHEY, CDR2 SMNVEV (reference sequence). This CDR3 contains 14 residues. This chain's CDR3 is CASSLRDGTYEQYF. The CDR3 DNA reads as TGTGCCAGCAGTTTAAGGGACGGAACCTACGAGCAGTACTTC.

The chain uses TRBV11-2 and TRBJ2-7, with D maybe TRBD1 (6 bases). Germline V gives CDR1 SGHAT, CDR2 FQNNGV. The length of the CDR3 is 14 residues. V lost 1 base, J lost 3 bases, and 10 bases lay in between. The CDR3 DNA is TGTGCCAGCAGCTTAGGCTGGACAGACTACGAGCAGTACTTC. Translating it yields CASSLGWTDYEQYF.

In its sample, this clone was seen many times. The same CDR3 also results from other DNA sequences found in this sample. The chain carries TRBV10-3 and TRBJ1-5; maybe TRBD1 (5 bases). The germline V and J ends were trimmed by 2 bases and 4 bases, with 9 bases remaining between them. CDR3 length: 14 amino acids. Germline V gene sequence: CDR1 ENHRY, CDR2 SYGVKD. The CDR3 loop is CAISEAGTNQPQHF. The DNA of the CDR3 is TGTGCCATCAGTGAGGCAGGGACGAATCAGCCCCAGCATTTT.

This sequence joins TRBV21-1 and TRBJ1-2. TRBV21-1 is a documented pseudogene. This CDR3 is built from 13 residues. The CDR3 DNA sequence: TGTGCCAGCAGCAAAGGCATGGACGTGCGCTACACCTTC. It specifies CASSKGMDVRYTF.